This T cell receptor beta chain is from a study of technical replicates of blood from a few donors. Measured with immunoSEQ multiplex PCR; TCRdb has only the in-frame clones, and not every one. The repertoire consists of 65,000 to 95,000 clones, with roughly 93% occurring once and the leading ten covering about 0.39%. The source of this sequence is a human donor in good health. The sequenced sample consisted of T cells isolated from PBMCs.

The DNA of the CDR3 is TGTGCCAGCTCACCATTGGCGGACAGGTCGCGGGGCACCATATATTTT. Its translation is CASSPLADRSRGTIYF. The chain recombines TRBV18 with TRBJ1-3, with 7 bases fitting TRBD1. The ends lost 2 bases at V and 9 bases at J; junction bases unmatched: 13. Germline V CDR1 and CDR2: KGHSH, LQKENI. The CDR3 runs 16 residues.